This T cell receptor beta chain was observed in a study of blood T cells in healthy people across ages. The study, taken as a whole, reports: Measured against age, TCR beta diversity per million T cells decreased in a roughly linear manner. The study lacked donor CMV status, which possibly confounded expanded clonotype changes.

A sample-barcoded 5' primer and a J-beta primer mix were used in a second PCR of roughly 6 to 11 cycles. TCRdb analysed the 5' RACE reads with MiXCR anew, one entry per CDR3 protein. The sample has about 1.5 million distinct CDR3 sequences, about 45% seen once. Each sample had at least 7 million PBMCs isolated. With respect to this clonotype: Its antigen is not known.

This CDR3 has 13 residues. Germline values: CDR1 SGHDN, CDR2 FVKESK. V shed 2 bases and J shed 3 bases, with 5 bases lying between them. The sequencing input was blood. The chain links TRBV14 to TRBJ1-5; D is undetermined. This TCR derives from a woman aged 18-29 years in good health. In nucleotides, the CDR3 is TGTGCCAGCAGCCAATATGCCAATCAGCCCCAGCATTTT. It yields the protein CASSQYANQPQHF.